A selection of T cell receptor beta chains follows, all from one sample in a study of T cells in Graves' hyperthyroidism and ophthalmopathy. Via MiXCR, TCRdb re-called the multiplex PCR reads, giving one row per CDR3 protein. Altogether around 480,000 distinct CDR3 sequences are present, approximately 15% being singletons, with the ten largest covering around 17%. The specimen sequenced was blood. These receptors were obtained from a woman in her late teens or twenties with Graves' hyperthyroidism. The CDR3 runs from the conserved cysteine through the conserved F or W. The order of the fields is D gene, clone size, J gene, V gene, CDR3 DNA, CDR3 protein. The D gene is left open where the match is weak. The size entry is marked missing in some rows and otherwise reads once, few, many or a size class.

TRBD2 | NA | TRBJ2-3 | TRBV24-1 | TGTGCCACCAGTGGTCCCCGTGCTAGCGGGAGGGCAGATACGCAGTATTTT | CATSGPRASGRADTQYF
NA | many | TRBJ1-1 | TRBV20-1 | TGCAGTGCTAGGTTAGGGGGAGCGAACACTGAAGCTTTCTTT | CSARLGGANTEAFF
NA | many | TRBJ1-6 | TRBV5-1 | TGCGCCAGCAGCATACTTGAGGGTTCACCCCTCCACTTT | CASSILEGSPLHF
TRBD2 | few | TRBJ2-1 | TRBV5-1 | TGCGCCAGCAGCCATGTAGCGGGAGTTGAGGCTGAGCAGTTCTTC | CASSHVAGVEAEQFF
NA | NA | TRBJ2-4 | TRBV5-6 | TGTGCCAGCAGCTTGTGGGGACCCTACAACAAAAACATTCAGTACTTC | CASSLWGPYNKNIQYF
TRBD2 | few | TRBJ2-1 | TRBV4-1 | TGCGCCAGCAGCCCTGGGGGGACTAGCGGGAGGGCTAACTCCTACAATGAGCAGTTCTTC | CASSPGGTSGRANSYNEQFF
TRBD1 | NA | TRBJ1-6 | TRBV4-1 | TGCGCCAGCAGCGGATGGGACAGGGGGAATTCACCCCTCCACTTT | CASSGWDRGNSPLHF
NA | many | TRBJ2-1 | TRBV5-1 | TGCGCCAGCAGCTTGGGTAACTTACTCTCTTACAATGAGCAGTTCTTC | CASSLGNLLSYNEQFF
TRBD2 | few | TRBJ2-5 | TRBV6-1 | TGTGCCAGCAGTGAAGTAGGCGGGAGTATTTTGGAGACCCAGTACTTC | CASSEVGGSILETQYF
TRBD1 | many | TRBJ1-6 | TRBV7-3 | TGTGCCAGCAGCCTCCGGGACAGGGGTACACCCCTCCACTTT | CASSLRDRGTPLHF
TRBD2 | few | TRBJ2-1 | TRBV29-1 | TGCAGCGTTGATACTAGCGGGAGGAATGAGCAGTTCTTC | CSVDTSGRNEQFF
NA | many | TRBJ1-6 | TRBV13 | TGTGCCAGCAGCTTATCTGATAATTCACCCCTCCACTTT | CASSLSDNSPLHF
TRBD2 | many | TRBJ2-1 | TRBV5-1 | TGCGCCAGCAGCTTGTGGCTAGCGGGAGGTTATGAGCAGTTCTTC | CASSLWLAGGYEQFF
NA | few | TRBJ2-2 | TRBV13 | TGTGCCAGCAGCTCCGATTCCGGCATAAACACCGGGGAGCTGTTTTTT | CASSSDSGINTGELFF
TRBD1 | many | TRBJ1-1 | TRBV12-3/TRBV12-4 | TGTGCCAGCAGTTTAGGGACAGGTGCCATGAACACTGAAGCTTTCTTT | CASSLGTGAMNTEAFF
NA | few | TRBJ1-2 | TRBV3-1 | TGTGCCAGCAGCCAGGCCTCCGGGACACTTAACTATGGCTACACCTTC | CASSQASGTLNYGYTF
NA | many | TRBJ1-6 | TRBV19 | TGTGCCAGTAGTATGGGGGACACTCGCGGGTCACCCCTCCACTTT | CASSMGDTRGSPLHF
NA | NA | TRBJ2-3 | TRBV3-1 | TGTGTCAGCAGCCAAGATAACCCACTAAGCACAGATGCGCTGTATTTT | CVSSQDNPLSTDALYF
NA | many | TRBJ2-7 | TRBV9 | TGTGCCAGCAGCGCCAGCGGCTCCTACGAGCAGTACTTC | CASSASGSYEQYF
NA | NA | TRBJ1-6 | TRBV11-2 | TGTGCCAGCACCCTAGGTGGGGGCTCCTATTCACCCCTCCACTTT | CASTLGGGSYSPLHF
NA | NA | TRBJ2-3 | TRBV3-1 | TGTGCCAGCAGCCAAGATGGAAGGACAGATACGCAGTATTTT | CASSQDGRTDTQYF
NA | many | TRBJ1-2 | TRBV6-2/TRBV6-3 | TGTGCCAGCAGTTTAGGCGGACACTATGGCTACACCTTC | CASSLGGHYGYTF
NA | NA | TRBJ2-5 | TRBV29-1 | TGCAGCAAAGGAGAGGTTGGAGAGACCCAGTACTTC | CSKGEVGETQYF
TRBD2 | NA | TRBJ2-2 | TRBV5-8 | TGTGCCAGCAGCGGCCGGGAACCTAGCGGGAGTTTCGCCGGGGAGCTGTTTTTT | CASSGREPSGSFAGELFF
TRBD1 | many | TRBJ1-2 | TRBV20-1 | TGCAGTGCCCTTGAGCCGGGACAGGAATACTATGGCTACACCTTC | CSALEPGQEYYGYTF
TRBD1 | many | TRBJ1-5 | TRBV6-1 | TGTGCCAGCAGAACGGGACAGATGAATCAGCCCCAGCATTTT | CASRTGQMNQPQHF
NA | many | TRBJ1-3 | TRBV29-1 | TGCAGCGTTTCCGGGACGAGTGGAAACACCATATATTTT | CSVSGTSGNTIYF
TRBD1 | many | TRBJ1-1 | TRBV12-3/TRBV12-4 | TGTGCCAGCAGTGGTACAGGGGATAACACTGAAGCTTTCTTT | CASSGTGDNTEAFF
NA | few | TRBJ1-2 | TRBV4-1 | TGCGCCAGCAGCCAAGTGAAAACGGGACGGACTAACTATGGCTACACCTTC | CASSQVKTGRTNYGYTF
NA | few | TRBJ2-1 | TRBV20-1 | TGCAGTGCGCCTCGACAGGAGGGGGGGGAGCAGTTCTTC | CSAPRQEGGEQFF
NA | NA | TRBJ1-5 | TRBV20-1 | TGCAGTGCTAGAGTCGGGCAGAACAATCAGCCCCAGCATTTT | CSARVGQNNQPQHF
NA | NA | TRBJ2-2 | TRBV5-1 | TGCGCCACCAGGGCAGCGCCGAACACCGGGGAGCTGTTTTTT | CATRAAPNTGELFF
NA | few | TRBJ2-5 | TRBV3-1 | TGTGCCAGCCTTCGGGGCATGGGACAAGAGACCCAGTACTTC | CASLRGMGQETQYF
NA | few | TRBJ1-1 | TRBV20-1 | TGCAGTGCTAGGACCAGCGTTGCTGAAGCTTTCTTT | CSARTSVAEAFF
NA | NA | TRBJ2-7 | TRBV29-1 | TGCAGCGCTCTAACCGACAGGTCTTACGAGCAGTACTTC | CSALTDRSYEQYF
NA | many | TRBJ2-1 | TRBV7-3 | TGTGCCAGCAGCTTAACCAGAGGGGGGTACAATGAGCAGTTCTTC | CASSLTRGGYNEQFF
NA | many | TRBJ2-5 | TRBV12-3/TRBV12-4 | TGTGCCAGCAGTTTCGGACGATTACGGGGGGCCGGGGGGGAGACCCAGTACTTC | CASSFGRLRGAGGETQYF
TRBD1 | many | TRBJ1-1 | TRBV11-3 | TGTGCCAGCAGCCCAGGGGGGGAAGGGGGCGCGTACACTGAAGCTTTCTTT | CASSPGGEGGAYTEAFF
TRBD1 | many | TRBJ2-7 | TRBV5-1 | TGCGCCAGCAGCTTGGGGACAGGGGCCCGCTACGAGCAGTACTTC | CASSLGTGARYEQYF
NA | many | TRBJ1-1 | TRBV12-3/TRBV12-4 | TGTGCCAGCAGTGTAGGAAGAACTGAAGCTTTCTTT | CASSVGRTEAFF
NA | many | TRBJ2-1 | TRBV30 | TGTGCCTGGGATAGGTGGTACAATGAGCAGTTCTTC | CAWDRWYNEQFF
TRBD2 | many | TRBJ2-5 | TRBV12-3/TRBV12-4 | TGTGCCAGCAGTTCGGGACTAGTCGGGGAGACCCAGTACTTC | CASSSGLVGETQYF
NA | many | TRBJ2-1 | TRBV9 | TGTGCCAGCAGCGCCATAGGGAATGGAGGCCCCTACAATGAGCAGTTCTTC | CASSAIGNGGPYNEQFF